This is a list of T cell receptor beta chains from one sample in a study of T cell repertoires in cytomegalovirus infection. Each CDR3 protein is one row after TCRdb ran MiXCR on the reads. The profile shows 150,000 to 200,000 distinct CDR3 sequences, 28% of them singletons. The sequenced sample consisted of PBMCs. These receptors were obtained from a human donor in good health (CMV status not recorded). Some clones in this sample may be carry-over from other donors' samples. Each CDR3 is given with its conserved first and last residue. Fields, in order: CDR3 length, clone size, D gene, V gene, J gene, CDR3 DNA, CDR3 protein. The D gene is left open where the match is weak. Clone size appears in some rows only: once, few, many, or a class for an expanded clone.

len: 17
abundance: few
d_gene: TRBD2
v_gene: TRBV20-1
j_gene: TRBJ2-1
CDR3nt: TGCAGTGCTAGGCCGGTCGGGGGGGGGCTTTCCTACAATGAGCAGTTCTTC
CDR3aa: CSARPVGGGLSYNEQFF

len: 12
abundance: .
d_gene: .
v_gene: TRBV29-1
j_gene: TRBJ2-7
CDR3nt: TGCAGCGTACTCCTGACAGGCCGCGAGCAGTACTTC
CDR3aa: CSVLLTGREQYF

len: 16
abundance: .
d_gene: .
v_gene: TRBV20-1
j_gene: TRBJ2-7
CDR3nt: TGCAGTGCTCTGGACAGGGTGGGTAGCGGGGGATACGAGCAGTACTTC
CDR3aa: CSALDRVGSGGYEQYF

len: 13
abundance: .
d_gene: .
v_gene: TRBV29-1
j_gene: TRBJ1-1
CDR3nt: TGCAGCGTTGAACCTAGTGCAGGGACTGAAGCTTTCTTT
CDR3aa: CSVEPSAGTEAFF

len: 13
abundance: many
d_gene: .
v_gene: TRBV7-2
j_gene: TRBJ1-4
CDR3nt: TGTGCCAGCAGCTTAGCGCTGGCGAAAAAACTGTTTTTT
CDR3aa: CASSLALAKKLFF

len: 14
abundance: few
d_gene: TRBD1
v_gene: TRBV7-9
j_gene: TRBJ1-1
CDR3nt: TGTGCCAGCAGCTTACAGGGGGGTGCCACTGAAGCTTTCTTT
CDR3aa: CASSLQGGATEAFF

len: 14
abundance: .
d_gene: TRBD1
v_gene: TRBV4-2
j_gene: TRBJ2-1
CDR3nt: TGTGCCAGCAGCCAAGATAAGGGGGCGAGGCGGCAGTTCTTC
CDR3aa: CASSQDKGARRQFF

len: 14
abundance: once
d_gene: .
v_gene: TRBV29-1
j_gene: TRBJ2-6
CDR3nt: TGCAGCGTTGGAACAGGGTACGGGGCCAACGTCCTGACTTTC
CDR3aa: CSVGTGYGANVLTF

len: 13
abundance: .
d_gene: .
v_gene: TRBV6-1
j_gene: TRBJ2-7
CDR3nt: TGTGCCAGCAGTGAACAACAGACCTACGAGCAGTACTTC
CDR3aa: CASSEQQTYEQYF

len: 16
abundance: .
d_gene: .
v_gene: TRBV15
j_gene: TRBJ2-6
CDR3nt: TGTGCCACCAGCAGGTCTATCGGCGGTGGGGCCAACGTCCTGACTTTC
CDR3aa: CATSRSIGGGANVLTF

len: 18
abundance: few
d_gene: TRBD1
v_gene: TRBV6-2/TRBV6-3
j_gene: TRBJ1-1
CDR3nt: TGTGCCAGCAGTTATCATCTCGGACAGGGCTTAAGAAACACTGAAGCTTTCTTT
CDR3aa: CASSYHLGQGLRNTEAFF

len: 18
abundance: .
d_gene: TRBD2
v_gene: TRBV4-1
j_gene: TRBJ2-7
CDR3nt: TGTGCCAGCAGCCTCGGGACTAGCGGGGGGGCCGGAATCAACGAGCAGTACTTC
CDR3aa: CASSLGTSGGAGINEQYF

len: 17
abundance: .
d_gene: TRBD1
v_gene: TRBV5-1
j_gene: TRBJ2-2
CDR3nt: TGCGCCAGCAGCTTTCCGACAGGGGCCGCGAACACCGGGGAGCTGTTTTTT
CDR3aa: CASSFPTGAANTGELFF

len: 14
abundance: .
d_gene: .
v_gene: TRBV2
j_gene: TRBJ2-3
CDR3nt: TGTGCCAGCAAGGGCCCCATCTCTCAAGATACGCAGTATTTT
CDR3aa: CASKGPISQDTQYF

len: 18
abundance: .
d_gene: .
v_gene: TRBV7-9
j_gene: TRBJ2-7
CDR3nt: TGTGCCAGCAGCCAGCCCTTCCCAGGGGAGGGAAGGAGGTACGAGCAGTACTTC
CDR3aa: CASSQPFPGEGRRYEQYF

len: 16
abundance: .
d_gene: TRBD1
v_gene: TRBV5-5
j_gene: TRBJ2-2
CDR3nt: TGTGCCAGCAGCTCCGGACAGGGTGGGAACACCGGGGAGCTGTTTTTT
CDR3aa: CASSSGQGGNTGELFF

len: 21
abundance: .
d_gene: .
v_gene: TRBV6-5
j_gene: TRBJ2-6
CDR3nt: TGTGCCAGCAGTTACTCGACGTATGGACGGGCCGACATCCCTGGGGCCAACGTCCTGACTTTC
CDR3aa: CASSYSTYGRADIPGANVLTF

len: 14
abundance: few
d_gene: .
v_gene: TRBV25-1
j_gene: TRBJ2-7
CDR3nt: TGTGCCAGCAGTGATGACAGGCGGCCCTACGAGCAGTACTTC
CDR3aa: CASSDDRRPYEQYF

len: 13
abundance: few
d_gene: .
v_gene: TRBV29-1
j_gene: TRBJ1-2
CDR3nt: TGCAGCGTCCTGAATCGGGGGAACTATGGCTACACCTTC
CDR3aa: CSVLNRGNYGYTF

len: 15
abundance: .
d_gene: .
v_gene: TRBV7-2
j_gene: TRBJ1-4
CDR3nt: TGTGCCAGCAGCCCGAGGGGGGTAACTAATGAAAAACTGTTTTTT
CDR3aa: CASSPRGVTNEKLFF

len: 13
abundance: many
d_gene: .
v_gene: TRBV7-2
j_gene: TRBJ1-2
CDR3nt: TGTGCCAGCAGCTTAGCGGTTAACTATGGCTACACCTTC
CDR3aa: CASSLAVNYGYTF

len: 14
abundance: .
d_gene: .
v_gene: TRBV7-9
j_gene: TRBJ1-1
CDR3nt: TGTGCCAGCATCTTTGACAGTGGGGTTGGAGAAGCTTTCTTT
CDR3aa: CASIFDSGVGEAFF

len: 14
abundance: few
d_gene: .
v_gene: TRBV2
j_gene: TRBJ1-5
CDR3nt: TGTGCCAGTACCGGGGACACTAGCAATCAGCCCCAGCATTTT
CDR3aa: CASTGDTSNQPQHF

len: 16
abundance: few
d_gene: TRBD1
v_gene: TRBV6-5
j_gene: TRBJ2-3
CDR3nt: TGTGCCAGCAGTACGGACAGGGGGCTGAGCACAGATACGCAGTATTTT
CDR3aa: CASSTDRGLSTDTQYF

len: 13
abundance: few
d_gene: .
v_gene: TRBV6-1
j_gene: TRBJ1-1
CDR3nt: TGTGCCAGCACCAGGGCCGAAGTTGCTGAAGCTTTCTTT
CDR3aa: CASTRAEVAEAFF

len: 14
abundance: .
d_gene: .
v_gene: TRBV19
j_gene: TRBJ2-1
CDR3nt: TGTGCCAGTAGTCCCGGGACTTTTAACAATGAGCAGTTCTTC
CDR3aa: CASSPGTFNNEQFF

len: 15
abundance: .
d_gene: .
v_gene: TRBV19
j_gene: TRBJ1-1
CDR3nt: TGTGCCAGTAGTATTTCATACAGGGTGAACACTGAAGCTTTCTTT
CDR3aa: CASSISYRVNTEAFF

len: 16
abundance: .
d_gene: TRBD1
v_gene: TRBV19
j_gene: TRBJ1-5
CDR3nt: TGTGCCAGTAGTGCACACCCGGGACAGGGCAATCAGCCCCAGCATTTT
CDR3aa: CASSAHPGQGNQPQHF

len: 18
abundance: .
d_gene: TRBD1
v_gene: TRBV6-6
j_gene: TRBJ1-1
CDR3nt: TGTGCCAGCAGTTACTCGGTCACGGGCGACAGGGGTGACACTGAAGCTTTCTTT
CDR3aa: CASSYSVTGDRGDTEAFF

len: 13
abundance: .
d_gene: .
v_gene: TRBV29-1
j_gene: TRBJ1-5
CDR3nt: TGCAGCGCTGCGGAACAGGGCAATCAGCCCCAGCATTTT
CDR3aa: CSAAEQGNQPQHF

len: 14
abundance: .
d_gene: .
v_gene: TRBV27
j_gene: TRBJ2-2
CDR3nt: TGTGCCAGCAGTGCAGGGTGGAGGACCGGGGAGCTGATTTTT
CDR3aa: CASSAGWRTGELIF

len: 13
abundance: .
d_gene: TRBD1
v_gene: TRBV29-1
j_gene: TRBJ1-5
CDR3nt: TGCAGCGTCGGACAGGGGGGAAGTCAGCCCCAGCATTTT
CDR3aa: CSVGQGGSQPQHF

len: 15
abundance: once
d_gene: TRBD1
v_gene: TRBV27
j_gene: TRBJ2-7
CDR3nt: TGTGCCAGCAGTCTACAGGGGATTTTCACCTACGAGCAGTACTTC
CDR3aa: CASSLQGIFTYEQYF

len: 16
abundance: few
d_gene: .
v_gene: TRBV10-3
j_gene: TRBJ1-1
CDR3nt: TGTGCCATCAGTGAGCGGCCAGGGTTAGGGAACACTGAAGCTTTCTTT
CDR3aa: CAISERPGLGNTEAFF

len: 15
abundance: many
d_gene: .
v_gene: TRBV7-2
j_gene: TRBJ1-6
CDR3nt: TGTGCCAGCAGCTTAGTCCTGACAAGCGGTTCACCCCTCCACTTT
CDR3aa: CASSLVLTSGSPLHF

len: 16
abundance: few
d_gene: .
v_gene: TRBV27
j_gene: TRBJ2-7
CDR3nt: TGTGCCAGCAGTCCATCATGGACTTCCGTCTCCTACGAGCAGTACTTC
CDR3aa: CASSPSWTSVSYEQYF

len: 14
abundance: many
d_gene: .
v_gene: TRBV7-2
j_gene: TRBJ1-1
CDR3nt: TGTGCCAGCAGCTTAGATCCTTCGAACACTGAAGCTTTCTTT
CDR3aa: CASSLDPSNTEAFF

len: 15
abundance: .
d_gene: .
v_gene: TRBV7-3
j_gene: TRBJ2-2
CDR3nt: TGTGCCAGCAGCCCCAATGCCGGTTCGGACGGGGAGCTGTTTTTT
CDR3aa: CASSPNAGSDGELFF

len: 16
abundance: .
d_gene: TRBD1
v_gene: TRBV19
j_gene: TRBJ1-1
CDR3nt: TGTGCCAGTAGTACTCGGACAGGGGGCTCGAACACTGAAGCTTTCTTT
CDR3aa: CASSTRTGGSNTEAFF

len: 14
abundance: few
d_gene: .
v_gene: TRBV7-9
j_gene: TRBJ1-5
CDR3nt: TGTGCCAGCAGCTTCGGTAGCTTTGATCAGCCCCAGCATTTT
CDR3aa: CASSFGSFDQPQHF

len: 17
abundance: many
d_gene: TRBD1
v_gene: TRBV7-2
j_gene: TRBJ2-1
CDR3nt: TGTGCCAGCAGCTTAGAGAGGGCAGGGGGCTCCTACAATGAGCAGTTCTTC
CDR3aa: CASSLERAGGSYNEQFF

len: 14
abundance: many
d_gene: .
v_gene: TRBV7-2
j_gene: TRBJ1-1
CDR3nt: TGTGCCAGCAGCTTAGGAACGGTAGAGACTGAAGCTTTCTTT
CDR3aa: CASSLGTVETEAFF

len: 10
abundance: .
d_gene: .
v_gene: TRBV28
j_gene: TRBJ1-5
CDR3nt: TGTGCCAGCAGAGATCAGCCCCAGCATTTT
CDR3aa: CASRDQPQHF

len: 16
abundance: .
d_gene: .
v_gene: TRBV7-8
j_gene: TRBJ1-5
CDR3nt: TGTGCCAGCAGCGGTCAACCGGGCCTCTTCGTGAAGCCCCAGCATTTT
CDR3aa: CASSGQPGLFVKPQHF

len: 14
abundance: .
d_gene: .
v_gene: TRBV7-2
j_gene: TRBJ2-1
CDR3nt: TGTGCCAGCAGCTTTCACGGGACCAACAATGAGCAGTTCTTC
CDR3aa: CASSFHGTNNEQFF

len: 14
abundance: .
d_gene: .
v_gene: TRBV2
j_gene: TRBJ1-4
CDR3nt: TGTGCCAGCAGTGAGGACCGGGGAGGGGAAAAACTGTTTTTT
CDR3aa: CASSEDRGGEKLFF

len: 14
abundance: .
d_gene: TRBD1
v_gene: TRBV12-3/TRBV12-4
j_gene: TRBJ1-5
CDR3nt: TGTGCCAGCAGTACAGGGGATAGCAATCAGCCCCAGCATTTT
CDR3aa: CASSTGDSNQPQHF

len: 9
abundance: .
d_gene: .
v_gene: TRBV12-3/TRBV12-4
j_gene: TRBJ1-2
CDR3nt: TGTGCCAGCAGTTCAGGCTACACCTTC
CDR3aa: CASSSGYTF

len: 16
abundance: few
d_gene: .
v_gene: TRBV6-2/TRBV6-3
j_gene: TRBJ1-1
CDR3nt: TGTGCCAGCAGTTACTCGTTCAGCCAACAGAACACTGAAGCTTTCTTT
CDR3aa: CASSYSFSQQNTEAFF

len: 15
abundance: many
d_gene: .
v_gene: TRBV5-6
j_gene: TRBJ2-2
CDR3nt: TGTGCCAGCAGCTTTATAAAGCAGCACACCGGGGAGCTGTTTTTT
CDR3aa: CASSFIKQHTGELFF